Listed here are 8 T cell receptor beta chains from one sample, sequenced in a study of beta chain features in type 1 diabetes. Regarding the study as a whole: In all four CD4+ subsets, TCRB CDR3 length was significantly, moderately reduced in type 1 diabetes.

Sequencing targeted expressed TCRB transcripts, as all isolated RNA had been reverse transcribed. TCRdb's copy holds only in-frame clones and misses some; the assay was immunoSEQ multiplex PCR. This sample yields some 190,000 clones, of which about 7.8% are seen a single time; around 0.9% belongs to the top ten. These receptors' targets are unknown. Sequences were obtained from central memory CD4+ T cells from blood. The receptor set was obtained from a middle-aged woman with type 1 diabetes.

A few counts support this clone. The chain carries TRBV7-8 and TRBJ1-6; TRBD1 might be the D (6 bases). Germline CDR1 reads SGHVS; CDR2 reads FQNEAQ. CDR3 length: 16 amino acids. The V gene lost 5 bases and the J gene lost 7 bases, with 18 bases spanning the gap. CDR3 protein: CASSPRAGAWNSPLHF. CDR3 DNA: TGTGCCAGCAGCCCTCGGGCGGGGGCCTGGAATTCACCCCTCCACTTT.

The table lists this clone with many counts. The chain has TRBV2 and TRBJ2-2, with TRBD2 matching over 7 bases. Germline V lookup: CDR1 SNHLY, CDR2 FYNNEI. The CDR3 is 16 residues long. V shed 1 base and J 3 bases; nucleotides not matched to a gene: 5. The CDR3 here is CASSEDPSGDTGELFF. CDR3 in DNA: TGTGCCAGCAGTGAAGACCCTAGCGGTGACACCGGGGAGCTGTTTTTT.

This clone was seen more than once but under ten times. The chain is built from TRBV14 and TRBJ1-1; maybe TRBD1 (5 bases). CDR1 is SGHDN, CDR2 FVKESK, per germline. V shed 0 bases and J shed 5 bases, with 16 bases lying between them. CDR3 length equals 16 residues. CDR3 protein: CASSQDQGSVWTEAFF. In nucleotides, the CDR3 is TGTGCCAGCAGCCAAGATCAGGGATCCGTGTGGACTGAAGCTTTCTTT.

The chain carries TRBV7-6 and TRBJ1-1; possible D gene TRBD1, 6 bases. V lost 5 bases and J 1 base, leaving 11 bases between the germline ends. Germline assignment: CDR1 SGHVS and CDR2 FNYEAQ. The CDR3 has 14 amino acids. The CDR3 protein is CASSLGQTNTEAFF. The DNA of the CDR3 is TGTGCCAGCAGCCTTGGACAGACGAACACTGAAGCTTTCTTT.

This clone was counted at least ten times. This chain connects TRBV28 to TRBJ2-7; 9 bases agree with TRBD1. CDR1 is MDHEN and CDR2 is SYDVKM in the germline V gene. CDR3 length: 13 amino acids. With 9 bases clipped from V and 2 bases from J, the junction kept 5 bases outside the gene matches. CDR3 amino acids: CASAQGAPYEQYF. For the CDR3, the DNA is TGTGCCAGTGCACAGGGGGCCCCCTACGAGCAGTACTTC. Looking up the rest from reference TRBV28 and TRBJ2-7 gives the full variable domain: DVKVTQSSRYLVKRTGEKVFLECVQDMDHENMFWYRQDPGLGLRLIYFSYDVKMKEKGDIPEGYSVSREKKERFSLILESASTNQTSMYLCASAQGAPYEQYFGPGTRLTVT.

The DNA of the CDR3 is TGTGCCAGCAGCCCTAGGGCCACTGGGAGCACTGAAGCTTTCTTT. Its protein is CASSPRATGSTEAFF. The chain has TRBV5-6 and TRBJ1-1; D remains unclear. This CDR3 is 15 amino acids long. Germline lookup yields CDR1 SGHDT and CDR2 YYEEEE. V was trimmed by 4 bases and J by 4 bases, leaving 17 bases between them.

The V call is TRBV7-9, the J call TRBJ1-4; 9 nucleotides line up with TRBD1. The CDR3 covers 13 residues. J lost 2 bases, V lost 11 bases, and 3 bases had no gene match. The germline V gene encodes CDR1 SEHNR and CDR2 FQNEAQ (reference sequence). In nucleotides, the CDR3 is TGTGCCGTGGACAGGGGCACTAATGAAAAACTGTTTTTT. It encodes CAVDRGTNEKLFF. Drawing the rest from reference TRBV7-9 and TRBJ1-4, the complete variable domain is DTGVSQNPRHKITKRGQNVTFRCDPISEHNRLYWYRQTLGQGPEFLTYFQNEAQLEKSRLLSDRFSAERPKGSFSTLEIQRTEQGDSAMYLCAVDRGTNEKLFFGSGTQLSVL.

V is TRBV28 and J is TRBJ2-1; TRBD2 matches at 11 bases. Per the germline V gene, CDR1 is MDHEN and CDR2 is SYDVKM. J was trimmed by 5 bases and V by 2 bases; bases with no gene match: 8. This CDR3 spans 17 amino acids. The CDR3 region has the DNA TGTGCCAGCAGTTTAAGTAGCCAACTAGCGGGAGACAATGAGCAGTTCTTC. Its protein product is CASSLSSQLAGDNEQFF.